These T cell receptor beta chains were read from a single sample in a study of T cells in Graves' hyperthyroidism and ophthalmopathy. TCRdb redid the calling of the multiplex PCR reads with MiXCR, one entry per CDR3 protein. This table has around 620,000 distinct CDR3 sequences, about 17% appearing once. Sample: blood. The origin of the receptors is a woman in her twenties or thirties with Graves' hyperthyroidism. Both conserved end residues are part of each CDR3. The order of the fields is J gene, V gene, clone size, D gene, CDR3 protein, CDR3 DNA. The D gene is left open where the match is weak. Size is omitted from some rows. Given values are once, few, many or a class for expanded clones.

J: TRBJ1-5; V: TRBV20-1; size: few; D: NA; CDR3: CSGTGPDNQPQHF; DNA: TGCAGTGGTACCGGGCCCGACAATCAGCCCCAGCATTTT
J: TRBJ1-2; V: TRBV15; size: few; D: NA; CDR3: CATSRRRTDYGYTF; DNA: TGTGCCACCAGCAGAAGACGGACTGACTATGGCTACACCTTC
J: TRBJ1-3; V: TRBV11-1; size: few; D: TRBD1; CDR3: CASSLQPGQGARGNTIYF; DNA: TGTGCCAGCAGCTTACAACCGGGACAGGGGGCGCGAGGAAACACCATATATTTT
J: TRBJ1-1; V: TRBV24-1; size: NA; D: TRBD1; CDR3: CATRGDSLNTEAFF; DNA: TGTGCCACTAGAGGGGACAGCCTGAACACTGAAGCTTTCTTT
J: TRBJ2-5; V: TRBV13; size: NA; D: TRBD1; CDR3: CASSGTGGGQETRYF; DNA: TGTGCCAGCAGCGGGACAGGGGGCGGGCAAGAGACCCGGTACTTC
J: TRBJ1-2; V: TRBV19; size: NA; D: NA; CDR3: CASSSRRVRDGYTF; DNA: TGTGCCAGTAGTAGCCGCAGGGTGAGAGATGGCTACACCTTC
J: TRBJ2-1; V: TRBV27; size: NA; D: TRBD2; CDR3: CASSYTSGRAIKFNEQFF; DNA: TGTGCCAGCAGTTATACTAGCGGGAGGGCCATTAAGTTCAATGAGCAGTTCTTC
J: TRBJ1-2; V: TRBV10-2; size: many; D: NA; CDR3: CASSESDYGYTF; DNA: TGCGCCAGCAGTGAGTCGGACTATGGCTACACCTTC
J: TRBJ2-1; V: TRBV30; size: many; D: NA; CDR3: CAWTSVGDEQFF; DNA: TGTGCCTGGACTAGCGTCGGGGATGAGCAGTTCTTC
J: TRBJ2-5; V: TRBV12-3/TRBV12-4; size: NA; D: TRBD1; CDR3: CASSRTGTGLQETQYF; DNA: TGTGCCAGCAGTCGAACCGGGACAGGGCTACAAGAGACCCAGTACTTC
J: TRBJ2-2; V: TRBV28; size: NA; D: NA; CDR3: CASSDPNTGELFF; DNA: TGTGCCAGCAGCGATCCGAACACCGGGGAGCTGTTTTTT
J: TRBJ2-5; V: TRBV7-9; size: NA; D: NA; CDR3: CASSSPWLQETQYF; DNA: TGTGCCAGCAGCTCCCCCTGGCTCCAAGAGACCCAGTACTTC
J: TRBJ2-5; V: TRBV12-5; size: many; D: TRBD1; CDR3: CASGLGVMTGGETQYF; DNA: TGTGCTAGTGGGTTAGGGGTGATGACAGGGGGAGAGACCCAGTACTTC
J: TRBJ1-5; V: TRBV10-1; size: NA; D: TRBD1; CDR3: CASERLRGRNQPQHF; DNA: TGCGCCAGCGAAAGGCTCAGGGGGCGAAATCAGCCCCAGCATTTT
J: TRBJ2-7; V: TRBV2; size: many; D: TRBD2; CDR3: CALTPGTTTYEQYF; DNA: TGTGCCCTCACCCCCGGGACTACAACCTACGAGCAGTACTTC
J: TRBJ1-1; V: TRBV20-1; size: few; D: NA; CDR3: CSARGGEMNTEAFF; DNA: TGCAGTGCTAGAGGTGGGGAGATGAACACTGAAGCTTTCTTT
J: TRBJ2-3; V: TRBV27; size: many; D: NA; CDR3: CASSLIRHRLTDTQYF; DNA: TGTGCCAGCAGTTTAATAAGGCATCGACTCACAGATACGCAGTATTTT
J: TRBJ1-4; V: TRBV18; size: many; D: NA; CDR3: CASSAGTGKNEKLFF; DNA: TGTGCCAGCTCGGCTGGGACGGGCAAAAATGAAAAACTGTTTTTT
J: TRBJ2-2; V: TRBV7-3; size: few; D: TRBD2; CDR3: CASISGSGGELFF; DNA: TGTGCCAGCATAAGCGGGAGCGGCGGGGAGCTGTTTTTT
J: TRBJ1-5; V: TRBV6-9; size: few; D: TRBD1; CDR3: CASSYGRGRNQPQHF; DNA: TGTGCCAGCAGTTACGGGAGGGGGCGGAATCAGCCCCAGCATTTT
J: TRBJ1-6; V: TRBV12-3/TRBV12-4; size: few; D: TRBD1; CDR3: CASSRDRGSSPLHF; DNA: TGTGCCAGCAGCAGGGACAGGGGCTCTTCACCCCTCCACTTT
J: TRBJ2-1; V: TRBV20-1; size: NA; D: TRBD1; CDR3: CSAKDRESLNEQFF; DNA: TGCAGTGCCAAGGACAGGGAATCCTTGAATGAGCAGTTCTTC
J: TRBJ2-7; V: TRBV12-3/TRBV12-4; size: many; D: TRBD1; CDR3: CASSLESGTAISYEQYF; DNA: TGTGCCAGCAGTTTAGAATCGGGGACAGCGATCTCCTACGAGCAGTACTTC
J: TRBJ2-1; V: TRBV19; size: NA; D: NA; CDR3: CASKRGGTIYNEQFF; DNA: TGTGCCTCAAAGAGGGGGGGGACAATATACAATGAGCAGTTCTTC
J: TRBJ2-4; V: TRBV4-1; size: NA; D: NA; CDR3: CASSQDRMKELAKNIQYF; DNA: TGCGCCAGCAGCCAAGATCGGATGAAGGAACTAGCCAAAAACATTCAGTACTTC
J: TRBJ2-1; V: TRBV28; size: many; D: NA; CDR3: CASGRYDEQFF; DNA: TGTGCCAGCGGTAGGTACGATGAGCAGTTCTTC
J: TRBJ2-7; V: TRBV6-1; size: few; D: TRBD1; CDR3: CAIGTGGGYEQYF; DNA: TGTGCCATCGGGACAGGGGGAGGCTACGAGCAGTACTTC
J: TRBJ2-6; V: TRBV27; size: few; D: NA; CDR3: CASGFSGANVLTF; DNA: TGTGCCAGCGGGTTCTCTGGGGCCAACGTCCTGACTTTC
J: TRBJ2-7; V: TRBV4-2; size: NA; D: NA; CDR3: CASSQGGQGPTYEQYF; DNA: TGTGCCAGCAGCCAAGGGGGGCAGGGTCCAACCTACGAGCAGTACTTC
J: TRBJ2-6; V: TRBV20-1; size: NA; D: NA; CDR3: CSAREPGRSSGANVLTF; DNA: TGCAGTGCTAGAGAACCTGGAAGGAGCTCTGGGGCCAACGTCCTGACTTTC
J: TRBJ2-1; V: TRBV24-1; size: few; D: NA; CDR3: CATSDPLRAYNEQFF; DNA: TGTGCCACCAGTGACCCCCTCCGTGCCTACAATGAGCAGTTCTTC
J: TRBJ2-1; V: TRBV2; size: many; D: TRBD2; CDR3: CASSEGSRLAGGSEFF; DNA: TGTGCCAGCAGTGAAGGGAGCCGACTAGCGGGAGGGTCGGAGTTCTTC
J: TRBJ2-2; V: TRBV13; size: NA; D: NA; CDR3: CASSLLRGNFPPNTGELFF; DNA: TGTGCCAGCAGCTTATTGAGGGGTAACTTTCCTCCGAACACCGGGGAGCTGTTTTTT
J: TRBJ2-3; V: TRBV11-3; size: NA; D: NA; CDR3: CASSLVPGLTDTQYF; DNA: TGTGCCAGCAGCTTAGTTCCGGGACTCACAGATACGCAGTATTTT
J: TRBJ1-2; V: TRBV6-1; size: few; D: NA; CDR3: CASSEAGRDYGYTF; DNA: TGTGCCAGCAGTGAAGCGGGCAGGGACTATGGCTACACCTTC
J: TRBJ2-7; V: TRBV28; size: NA; D: NA; CDR3: CASSFSGRGQYF; DNA: TGTGCCAGCAGTTTCTCCGGCAGGGGGCAGTACTTC
J: TRBJ2-5; V: TRBV5-5; size: many; D: TRBD1; CDR3: CASSKHRQGYGTQYF; DNA: TGTGCCAGCAGCAAGCACAGACAGGGGTACGGGACCCAGTACTTC
J: TRBJ2-5; V: TRBV28; size: many; D: TRBD1; CDR3: CASSYAPDRVLLARETQYF; DNA: TGTGCCAGCAGTTACGCCCCGGACAGGGTTCTCCTGGCAAGAGAGACCCAGTACTTC
J: TRBJ2-7; V: TRBV9; size: many; D: NA; CDR3: CASSVGVKDEQYF; DNA: TGTGCCAGCAGCGTAGGGGTGAAGGACGAGCAGTACTTC
J: TRBJ1-3; V: TRBV28; size: few; D: NA; CDR3: CASSYADTSGNTIYF; DNA: TGTGCCAGCAGTTATGCGGATACCTCTGGAAACACCATATATTTT
J: TRBJ2-7; V: TRBV28; size: many; D: NA; CDR3: CASSSVWDGGPLGEQYF; DNA: TGTGCCAGCAGTTCGGTGTGGGACGGGGGGCCCTTGGGAGAGCAGTACTTC
J: TRBJ1-1; V: TRBV27; size: NA; D: TRBD1; CDR3: CASSSTGPFTEAFF; DNA: TGTGCCAGCAGTTCGACAGGGCCTTTCACTGAAGCTTTCTTT
J: TRBJ1-5; V: TRBV28; size: many; D: TRBD1; CDR3: CASSTGQFSNQPQHF; DNA: TGTGCCAGCAGCACGGGACAGTTTAGCAATCAGCCCCAGCATTTT
J: TRBJ2-7; V: TRBV25-1; size: few; D: NA; CDR3: CASVEGGAYEQYF; DNA: TGTGCCAGCGTCGAGGGGGGGGCCTACGAGCAGTACTTC